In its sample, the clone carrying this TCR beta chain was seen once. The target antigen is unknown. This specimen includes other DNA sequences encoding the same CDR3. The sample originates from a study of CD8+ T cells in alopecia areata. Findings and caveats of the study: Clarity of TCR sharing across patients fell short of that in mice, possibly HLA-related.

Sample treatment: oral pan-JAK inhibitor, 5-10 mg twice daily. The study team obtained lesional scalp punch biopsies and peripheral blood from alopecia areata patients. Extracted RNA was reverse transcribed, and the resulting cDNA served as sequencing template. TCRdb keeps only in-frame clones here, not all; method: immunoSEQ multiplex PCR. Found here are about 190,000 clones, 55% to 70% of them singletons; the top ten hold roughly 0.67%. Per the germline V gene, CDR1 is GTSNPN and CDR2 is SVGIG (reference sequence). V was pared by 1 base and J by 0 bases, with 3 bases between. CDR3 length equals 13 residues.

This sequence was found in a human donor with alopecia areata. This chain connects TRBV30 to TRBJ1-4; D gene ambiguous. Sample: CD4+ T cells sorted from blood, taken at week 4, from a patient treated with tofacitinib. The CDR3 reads CAWSAATNEKLFF. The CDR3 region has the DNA TGTGCCTGGAGTGCTGCAACTAATGAAAAACTGTTTTTT.